This entry features one T cell receptor beta chain sequence. Antigen specificity is unknown. This may come from a read error, since a much larger clone is one base off. This is likely a read error, given that the CDR3 carries no conserved phenylalanine or tryptophan at its end. The V end was cut by 4 bases, the J end by 2 bases, with 6 bases between. Germline V gives CDR1 MNHNS, CDR2 SASEGT. This CDR3 region has 13 residues. The data belong to a study of read filtering for tumor transcriptome and immune sequencing. Study-level background: 8 or 9 patients were R-ISS I, roughly 15 were R-ISS II, 6 or 7 were R-ISS III. RNA-seq yielded only about 75 to 1273 TCR reads, IR-seq about 4.05 to 11 million.

Findings and caveats of the study: RNA-seq captured clonotypes less deeply and reliably than IR-seq.

The library was built from about 370 ng RNA with molecular barcoded adaptors for alpha/delta and beta/gamma chains. TCRdb fed the reads into MiXCR, producing one record per CDR3 protein. Among tens of thousands of distinct CDR3 sequences listed, about 13% were seen once. The sequence came from a donor aged 40 or older with multiple myeloma. The chain couples TRBV6-1 to TRBJ1-5; no clear D gene. Sequencing was carried out using a population of CD138-negative cells sorted from bone marrow. The CDR3 loop is CASSARGNQPQHL. The CDR3 nucleotides are TGTGCCAGCAGTGCACGTGGCAATCAGCCCCAGCATCTT.